These 27 T cell receptor beta chains were all obtained from the same sample, sequenced in a study of somatic mutations in cytotoxic T cells in rheumatoid arthritis. Assay: immunoSEQ multiplex PCR; the TCRdb copy retains only in-frame clones and omits some. Of some 12,000 clones in the sample, over 80% were seen once. The specimen sequenced was CD8+ T cells sorted from blood. The receptors were gathered from an older woman in good health.

V usage is TRBV6-5 and J usage is TRBJ1-2, with 9 positions matching TRBD1. The CDR3 totals 14 residues. CDR1 and CDR2 from the germline V gene are MNHEY and SVGAGI. V trimming: 7 bases; J trimming: 5 bases; junction bases outside the gene matches: 8. The CDR3 nucleotides read TGTGCCAGCACTCCCGGGACAGGGCCTTATGGCTACACCTTC. Protein sequence: CASTPGTGPYGYTF.

The V and J genes are TRBV5-4 and TRBJ2-7; perhaps TRBD1 as D (6 bases). Germline lookup yields CDR1 SGHNT and CDR2 YYREEE (reference sequence). V was cut by 2 bases and J by 4 bases, with 16 bases left in between. The CDR3 has 15 amino acids. CDR3 region: CASSFQGSELYEQYV. CDR3 DNA sequence: TGTGCCAGCAGCTTTCAGGGGTCGGAGCTTTACGAGCAGTACGTC.

This sequence joins TRBV28 and TRBJ2-1; perhaps TRBD2 as D (7 bases). CDR3 length equals 15 residues. With 3 bases removed from V and 6 bases from J, the gap between germline ends came to 15 bases. Germline V CDR1 and CDR2: MDHEN, SYDVKM. The CDR3 loop reads CASSFGGGDVNEQFF. The CDR3 bases are TGTGCCAGCAGTTTTGGAGGGGGGGACGTCAATGAGCAGTTCTTC.

The chain is built from TRBV27 and TRBJ2-1, with 11 bases lining up with TRBD2. Germline CDR1 reads MNHEY; CDR2 reads SMNVEV (reference sequence). There are 14 residues in the CDR3. The V gene end was trimmed by 5 bases and the J gene end by 9 bases; junction bases not matched to a gene: 6. CDR3 sequence (DNA): TGTGCCAGCAGTCTAGCGGGGGGCAGGAGTGAGCAGTTCTTC. It is translated as CASSLAGGRSEQFF.

The chain joins TRBV4-1 to TRBJ2-1; 7 nucleotides align to TRBD2. J was trimmed by 10 bases and V by 3 bases; bases with no gene match: 6. The CDR3 has 13 amino acids. Germline CDR1 reads MGHRA; CDR2 reads YSYEKL. CDR3 in amino acids: CASSHGGSAEQFF. CDR3 DNA sequence: TGCGCCAGCAGCCATGGCGGGAGTGCCGAGCAGTTCTTC.

The rearrangement uses TRBV6-1 and TRBJ2-7; unclear D gene. Germline values: CDR1 MNHNS, CDR2 SASEGT. This CDR3 is 13 amino acids long. With 2 bases removed from V and 4 bases from J, the gap between germline ends came to 9 bases. CDR3 DNA sequence: TGTGCCAGCAGTGAACGAATAGCTTACGAGCAGTACTTC. It encodes CASSERIAYEQYF.

Only one count was recorded for this clone. V gene TRBV15 combines with J gene TRBJ2-5; tentative D call: TRBD1 (6 bases). Between the trimmed V and J ends, which lost 0 bases and 0 bases, there was a span of 23 bases. Per germline, CDR1 LNHNV and CDR2 YYDKDF (reference sequence). The CDR3 runs 20 residues. CDR3 in DNA: TGTGCCACCAGCAGAGATCTCTCCCCAGAGACCGACAGGAACCAAGAGACCCAGTACTTC. Translated, it gives CATSRDLSPETDRNQETQYF.

The chain couples TRBV19 to TRBJ1-6, with 7 nucleotides matching TRBD1. With 1 base clipped from V and 6 bases from J, the junction kept 6 bases outside the gene matches. The CDR3 extends over 16 amino acids. The germline gives CDR1 LNHDA, CDR2 SQIVND (reference sequence). CDR3 coding DNA: TGTGCCAGTAGTATAGTTTCCAGGGGGATTAATTCACCCCTCCACTTT. Translated: CASSIVSRGINSPLHF.

This chain connects TRBV30 to TRBJ1-5; TRBD1 agrees at 7 bases. The CDR3 length is 17 residues. V was pared by 1 base and J by 2 bases, with 11 bases of the junction left unmatched. CDR1 is GTSNPN and CDR2 is SVGIG in the germline V gene (reference sequence). The CDR3 reads CAWSGRQGDGGNQPQHF. As DNA, the CDR3 is TGTGCCTGGAGTGGCCGACAGGGAGATGGAGGCAATCAGCCCCAGCATTTT.

The rearrangement joins TRBV6-5 to TRBJ1-2, with 7 positions matching TRBD1. CDR1 and CDR2 from the germline V gene are MNHEY and SVGAGI. The CDR3 loop spans 14 amino acids. The trim removed 4 bases at V and 4 bases at J, leaving 6 bases unmatched. The CDR3 is CASSLGQAGYGYTF. DNA for the CDR3: TGTGCCAGCAGTTTAGGACAGGCGGGCTATGGCTACACCTTC.

This chain links TRBV7-3 with TRBJ2-3; 9 nucleotides agree with TRBD2. CDR1 is SGHTA, CDR2 FQGTGA, per germline. J was trimmed by 5 bases and V by 0 bases; bases with no gene match: 6. The CDR3 is made up of 16 amino acids. CDR3 nucleotide sequence: TGTGCCAGCAGCTTAACTGGAGGCGGGGGGGTAGATACGCAGTATTTT. Its translation: CASSLTGGGGVDTQYF. Supplemented by reference TRBV7-3 and TRBJ2-3, the full variable domain reads GAGVSQTPSNKVTEKGKYVELRCDPISGHTALYWYRQSLGQGPEFLIYFQGTGAADDSGLPNDRFFAVRPEGSVSTLKIQRTERGDSAVYLCASSLTGGGGVDTQYFGPGTRLTVL.

The J gene is TRBJ2-5, the V gene TRBV2; 11 positions agree with TRBD1. CDR3 length: 14 residues. Germline V gene lookup returns CDR1 SNHLY and CDR2 FYNNEI. Losses at the gene ends were 6 bases for V and 4 bases for J; bases not matched to a gene: 4. The CDR3 DNA reads TGTGCCAGCAGGGGGACAGGGGGAAGAGAGACCCAGTACTTC. Its translation: CASRGTGGRETQYF.

The J gene is TRBJ2-3, the V gene TRBV7-6; 12 positions match TRBD2. Per the germline V gene, CDR1 is SGHVS and CDR2 is FNYEAQ. The CDR3 is 17 residues long. Losses at the gene ends were 1 base for V and 4 bases for J; bases not matched to a gene: 6. CDR3 DNA sequence: TGTGCCAGCAGCTTAGGGTGGACTAGCGGGGTTGCAGATACGCAGTATTTT. Translated, it gives CASSLGWTSGVADTQYF.

The CDR3 nucleotides read TGTGCAAGTCGCTTCTTCCTTGATCAGCCCCAGCATTTT. Translated: CASRFFLDQPQHF. The chain employs TRBV12-2 and TRBJ1-5. TRBV12-2 is noted as a pseudogene. The CDR3 totals 13 residues.

About this clone itself: A read error may produce the germline difference seen at one junction end. The V and J genes are TRBV28 and TRBJ1-4; the D is unclear. Germline CDR1 is MDHEN and CDR2 is SYDVKM. This CDR3 contains 14 residues. CDR3 region: CASSQDSTNEKLLF. CDR3 nucleotide sequence: TGTGCCAGCAGTCAGGACTCCACTAATGAAAAACTGCTTTTT.

The rearrangement uses TRBV6-5 and TRBJ2-1; D is ambiguous. Trimming removed 6 bases at V and 8 bases at J, with 8 bases between. The CDR3 totals 11 residues. Germline CDR1 and CDR2: MNHEY and SVGAGI. CDR3 loop: CASSPGYEQFF. The CDR3 nucleotides read TGTGCCAGCAGCCCAGGATATGAGCAGTTCTTC.

This chain joins TRBV7-6 and TRBJ1-1, with D uncertain. The CDR3 runs to 14 residues. The V end lost 5 bases, the J end lost 1 base, and 11 bases lay between the germline ends. Germline loops: CDR1 SGHVS, CDR2 FNYEAQ. This CDR3 is CASSLNGPNTEAFF. CDR3 nucleotides: TGTGCCAGCAGCCTCAATGGCCCGAACACTGAAGCTTTCTTT. The variable domain in full, with the rest retrieved from reference TRBV7-6 and TRBJ1-1, is GAGVSQSPRYKVTKRGQDVALRCDPISGHVSLYWYRQALGQGPEFLTYFNYEAQQDKSGLPNDRFSAERPEGSISTLTIQRTEQRDSAMYRCASSLNGPNTEAFFGQGTRLTVV.

The count of this clone is one. V is TRBV7-9 and J is TRBJ2-3; 12 nucleotides agree with TRBD2. The CDR3 loop spans 17 amino acids. Germline V lookup: CDR1 SEHNR, CDR2 FQNEAQ (reference sequence). V gave up 5 bases and J gave up 5 bases; unmatched junction bases: 11. The CDR3, as DNA: TGTGCCAGCAGCCGTTACTCTAGCGGGGGGGCCCTAGATACGCAGTATTTT. Its protein product is CASSRYSSGGALDTQYF.

V and J are TRBV6-1 and TRBJ2-1, with D possibly matching TRBD2 (6 bases). Deletions cut 3 bases from V and 4 bases from J, with 16 bases between. CDR1 is MNHNS, CDR2 SASEGT, per germline. CDR3 length: 16 residues. CDR3 loop: CASSDLSGPTYNEQFF. The CDR3 DNA reads as TGTGCCAGCAGTGACCTCAGCGGGCCTACATACAATGAGCAGTTCTTC.

V usage is TRBV7-8 and J usage is TRBJ2-7; 10 positions agree with TRBD2. V gave up 2 bases and J gave up 3 bases; unmatched junction bases: 10. The CDR3 has 17 amino acids. Germline CDR1 reads SGHVS; CDR2 reads FQNEAQ. The CDR3 here is CASSLISSGGPDYEQYV. The CDR3 DNA is TGTGCCAGCAGCTTAATAAGTAGCGGGGGGCCCGACTACGAGCAGTACGTC.

This clone has just a few counts. The CDR3: CASSQDQRTGRISGELFF. Written as DNA, the CDR3 is TGCGCCAGCAGCCAAGATCAACGGACAGGCCGGATTAGCGGGGAGCTGTTTTTT. This chain joins TRBV4-1 and TRBJ2-2; 7 positions match TRBD1. The germline gives CDR1 MGHRA, CDR2 YSYEKL. With V trimmed by 0 bases and J by 7 bases, 14 bases remained unmatched. The CDR3 extends over 18 amino acids.

V is TRBV27 and J is TRBJ2-5; 9 bases are a match to TRBD1. The closer fit of TRBJ2-7 to the DNA end suggests the J call may be wrong. The CDR3 has 14 amino acids. Germline-derived CDR1 and CDR2 are MNHEY and SMNVEV (reference sequence). In nucleotides, the CDR3 is TGTGCCAGCAGTTTAGTACAGGGGGCTGGCGAGCAGTACTTC. Protein product: CASSLVQGAGEQYF.

This chain uses TRBV15 with TRBJ2-5; 10 bases match TRBD2. V lost 3 bases, J lost 1 base, and 5 bases stayed unmatched. Germline CDR1 LNHNV, CDR2 YYDKDF (reference sequence). The CDR3 consists of 16 residues. CDR3 sequence reads: CATSSDSGGLQETQYF. CDR3 in DNA: TGTGCCACCAGCAGTGATAGCGGGGGGCTCCAAGAGACCCAGTACTTC.

The chain recombines TRBV28 with TRBJ2-2; no reliable D call. In germline, CDR1 is MDHEN, CDR2 SYDVKM. The CDR3 is 14 residues long. V gave up 0 bases and J gave up 5 bases, with 7 bases separating them. CDR3 sequence reads: CASSLWQVTGELFF. The CDR3 DNA sequence: TGTGCCAGCAGTTTATGGCAGGTTACCGGGGAGCTGTTTTTT.

The rearrangement uses TRBV9 and TRBJ2-1, with TRBD2 identical over 13 bases. This CDR3 region has 18 residues. Trimming removed 0 bases from V and 4 bases from J; junction bases left unmatched: 7. Per germline, CDR1 SGDLS and CDR2 YYNGEE. DNA of the CDR3: TGTGCCAGCAGCGTAGGCAGAGGACTAGCGGGGGAGTACAATGAGCAGTTCTTC. Encoded protein: CASSVGRGLAGEYNEQFF.

V usage is TRBV2 and J usage is TRBJ2-5; D remains unclear. The tail of the sequence fits TRBJ2-7 better, so the J call may be wrong. Germline CDR1 is SNHLY and CDR2 is FYNNEI. The CDR3 contains 15 residues. The CDR3 reads CASSEAFGGGYEQYF. The CDR3 coding sequence is TGTGCCAGCAGTGAAGCATTTGGCGGCGGCTACGAGCAGTACTTC.

This clone has just a few counts. The V gene is TRBV7-2, the J gene TRBJ2-5; TRBD2 might be the D (6 bases). Trimming shortened V by 5 bases and J by 6 bases, and 16 bases separated the two germline ends. The germline gives CDR1 SGHTA, CDR2 FQGNSA. This CDR3 is 14 amino acids long. In DNA, the CDR3 is TGTGCCAGCAGCCCCGGGCTAGGAGGGCAGACCCAGTACTTC. This codes for CASSPGLGGQTQYF.